This T cell receptor beta chain was obtained from a study of technical replicates of blood from a few donors. This CDR3 is 15 amino acids long. V dropped 4 bases and J dropped 11 bases, with 21 bases sitting between them. Germline V gene lookup returns CDR1 SGHKS and CDR2 YYEKEE (reference sequence). Assay used: immunoSEQ multiplex PCR; TCRdb lists only in-frame clones, some missing. In the table there are more than 80,000 clones, 95% of which are singletons. The sample holds one count of this clone. The sample taken for sequencing was T cells isolated from PBMCs. The clonotype originates from a human donor in good health. The V and J genes are TRBV5-5 and TRBJ1-4; TRBD1 might be the D (6 bases). The CDR3 loop reads CASSDSQGQVWKLFF. In DNA form, the CDR3 reads TGTGCCAGCAGCGATAGCCAGGGGCAAGTCTGGAAACTGTTTTTT.